Shown below are 15 T cell receptor beta chains from a single sample sequenced in a study of siplizumab effects on memory and regulatory T cells. Only in-frame clones appear in the TCRdb table, and some are missing; sequencing was by immunoSEQ multiplex PCR. The sample includes 50,000 or so clones, about 97% seen only once; the top ten take 0.64%. What was sequenced was naive CD4+ T cells sorted from blood. Receptors originate from a human donor in good health.

The rearrangement links TRBV28 to TRBJ2-3; no clear D. Germline CDR1 and CDR2: MDHEN and SYDVKM. The CDR3 has 17 amino acids. Trimming shortened V by 1 base and J by 1 base, and 15 bases separated the two germline ends. The CDR3, as DNA: TGTGCCAGCAGTTTATTTATGATTTCCCAAGGCACAGATACGCAGTATTTT. It encodes CASSLFMISQGTDTQYF. Together with reference TRBV28 and TRBJ2-3, the CDR3 gives the full variable domain: DVKVTQSSRYLVKRTGEKVFLECVQDMDHENMFWYRQDPGLGLRLIYFSYDVKMKEKGDIPEGYSVSREKKERFSLILESASTNQTSMYLCASSLFMISQGTDTQYFGPGTRLTVL.

The chain couples TRBV4-1 to TRBJ2-6, with D unresolved. The length of the CDR3 is 14 residues. In germline, CDR1 is MGHRA, CDR2 YSYEKL. Trimming shortened V by 8 bases and J by 0 bases, and 8 bases separated the two germline ends. The CDR3 sequence is CASGTYSGANVLTF. The DNA of the CDR3 is TGCGCCAGCGGAACCTACTCTGGGGCCAACGTCCTGACTTTC.

This clone was counted between two and nine times. The rearrangement uses TRBV7-2 and TRBJ2-7; D is ambiguous. Germline loops: CDR1 SGHTA, CDR2 FQGNSA. CDR3 size: 12 residues. The germline V and J ends were trimmed by 5 bases and 3 bases, with 8 bases remaining between them. The CDR3 here is CASSREGYEQYF. CDR3 nucleotides: TGTGCCAGCAGCCGAGAAGGCTACGAGCAGTACTTC.

The rearrangement links TRBV7-9 to TRBJ2-6; unclear D gene. This CDR3 spans 18 amino acids. Germline CDR1 is SEHNR and CDR2 is FQNEAQ (reference sequence). The V gene lost 5 bases and the J gene lost 0 bases, with 17 bases spanning the gap. The CDR3 protein is CASSPRLKASSGANVLTF. The CDR3 coding sequence is TGTGCCAGCAGCCCACGACTCAAAGCTAGCTCTGGGGCCAACGTCCTGACTTTC.

This chain connects TRBV5-5 to TRBJ2-3, with D maybe TRBD2 (5 bases). CDR1 and CDR2 from the germline V gene are SGHKS and YYEKEE (reference sequence). Trimming stripped 2 bases from V and 14 bases from J, with 21 bases between. The CDR3 runs to 14 residues. CDR3 sequence reads: CASSLRHEGVDMYF. The CDR3 DNA sequence: TGTGCCAGCAGCTTACGCCACGAGGGTGTCGATATGTATTTT.

The chain employs TRBV4-1 and TRBJ2-1, with TRBD1 matching over 12 bases. The trim removed 4 bases at V and 6 bases at J, leaving 10 bases unmatched. Germline V gene sequence: CDR1 MGHRA, CDR2 YSYEKL. The CDR3 has 17 residues. CDR3 nucleotide sequence: TGCGCCAGCAGCCCTACTCCCGGGACAGGGGGCTTCAATGAGCAGTTCTTC. The encoded protein is CASSPTPGTGGFNEQFF.

The V call is TRBV19, the J call TRBJ2-3; weak D call: TRBD1 (5 bases). Germline CDR1 reads LNHDA; CDR2 reads SQIVND (reference sequence). The V gene lost 3 bases and the J gene lost 3 bases, with 10 bases spanning the gap. CDR3 length: 14 amino acids. The CDR3 DNA reads as TGTGCCAGTAGTATCCAGGGTGCAACAGATACGCAGTATTTT. Amino acids: CASSIQGATDTQYF.

The chain couples TRBV4-2 to TRBJ2-6; D not resolved. The germline V and J ends were trimmed by 3 bases and 4 bases, with 13 bases remaining between them. Germline assignment: CDR1 LGHNA and CDR2 YNFKEQ. The CDR3 extends over 16 amino acids. CDR3 residues: CASSQGTPSGANVLTF. CDR3 nucleotides: TGTGCCAGCAGCCAGGGTACACCATCCGGGGCCAACGTCCTGACTTTC.

V and J are TRBV2 and TRBJ2-5; D is unresolved. The CDR3 runs 11 residues. Germline lookup yields CDR1 SNHLY and CDR2 FYNNEI. V gave up 3 bases and J gave up 6 bases, with 5 bases separating them. The CDR3 here is CASSDLQTQYF. The DNA for the CDR3 is TGTGCCAGCAGTGATTTGCAGACCCAGTACTTC.

The chain joins TRBV5-1 to TRBJ2-5, with 12 bases fitting TRBD2. Trimming took 2 bases from V and 2 from J; bases not matched to a gene: 4. This CDR3 is 16 amino acids long. Germline V CDR1 and CDR2: SGHRS, YFSETQ. For the CDR3, the DNA is TGCGCCAGCAGCTTATACACTAGCGGGAGGCAAGAGACCCAGTACTTC. Translating gives CASSLYTSGRQETQYF. Based on the CDR3 plus reference TRBV5-1 and TRBJ2-5, the full variable domain is KAGVTQTPRYLIKTRGQQVTLSCSPISGHRSVSWYQQTPGQGLQFLFEYFSETQRNKGNFPGRFSGRQFSNSRSEMNVSTLELGDSALYLCASSLYTSGRQETQYFGPGTRLLVL.

This rearrangement joins TRBV4-1 to TRBJ2-3; D is undetermined. V lost 0 bases to trimming and J lost 4 bases, with 11 bases between them. The CDR3 loop spans 15 amino acids. Germline CDR1 and CDR2: MGHRA and YSYEKL. CDR3 in DNA: TGCGCCAGCAGCCAAGATTGGAGTCGTGCAGATACGCAGTATTTT. Translating it yields CASSQDWSRADTQYF.

The chain couples TRBV19 to TRBJ2-3, with D perhaps matching TRBD2 (5 bases). V was pared by 6 bases and J by 1 base, with 17 bases between. Germline CDR1 LNHDA, CDR2 SQIVND (reference sequence). CDR3 length equals 16 residues. The CDR3: CASRPGRGMGTDTQYF. The CDR3 DNA follows: TGTGCCAGTAGGCCCGGCCGGGGTATGGGCACAGATACGCAGTATTTT.

V is TRBV19 and J is TRBJ2-6; D could derive from TRBD1 or TRBD2 (6 bases each). The CDR3 length is 16 residues. Germline V lookup: CDR1 LNHDA, CDR2 SQIVND (reference sequence). Trimming took off 3 bases at V and 3 bases at J, with 12 bases between the two ends. The CDR3 coding sequence is TGTGCCAGTAGTATTACGGGGGCAGGTGGGGCCAACGTCCTGACTTTC. Residues: CASSITGAGGANVLTF.

The V and J genes are TRBV7-8 and TRBJ2-3; 11 bases fit TRBD2. The germline CDR1 and CDR2 sequences are SGHVS and FQNEAQ. The CDR3 runs to 16 residues. Germline trimming cut 4 bases from V and 2 bases from J; bases unmatched to any gene: 5. The CDR3 coding sequence is TGTGCCAGCAGCTGGCGGACTAGCGGGCTCACAGATACGCAGTATTTT. Translating it yields CASSWRTSGLTDTQYF.

As regards this clone: The sample holds other DNA sequences that translate to the same CDR3. V is TRBV19 and J is TRBJ2-7; 14 bases are a match to TRBD2. The CDR3 consists of 18 residues. Germline CDR1 reads LNHDA; CDR2 reads SQIVND (reference sequence). Trimming took 2 bases from V and 4 from J; bases not matched to a gene: 10. DNA of the CDR3: TGTGCCAGTAGTATAAGACTAGCGGGAGGGCGGAGTCTTTACGAGCAGTACTTC. Translation gives CASSIRLAGGRSLYEQYF.